Shown below are 31 T cell receptor beta chains from a single sample sequenced in a study of blood T cell repertoires in COVID-19. Sequencing used immunoSEQ multiplex PCR; TCRdb keeps in-frame clones, though not all of them. The sample carries some 530,000 clones, 80% to 90% recorded once. The sample taken for sequencing was peripheral blood. The receptor source for this set is a human donor in a cohort sampled during active COVID-19.

The V call is TRBV11-2, the J call TRBJ2-1; 7 bases fit TRBD1. CDR1 is SGHAT and CDR2 is FQNNGV in the germline V gene. The CDR3 consists of 15 residues. The trim removed 2 bases at V and 6 bases at J, leaving 7 bases unmatched. This CDR3 reads CASSLLTGMGNEQFF. CDR3 in DNA: TGTGCCAGCAGCTTATTGACAGGGATGGGCAATGAGCAGTTCTTC.

J is TRBJ2-1 and V is TRBV30; 8 nucleotides match TRBD2. V gave up 4 bases and J gave up 7 bases; unmatched junction bases: 12. The CDR3 covers 15 residues. From germline, CDR1 is GTSNPN and CDR2 SVGIG (reference sequence). The CDR3 DNA follows: TGTGCCTGGAATGTGGCGCCGGGAGGGAGGAATGAGCAGTTCTTC. Protein product: CAWNVAPGGRNEQFF.

V is TRBV7-6 and J is TRBJ2-5; TRBD2 is a possible D gene (7 bases). Trimming took 1 base from V and 3 from J, leaving 15 bases between them. Germline V gene lookup returns CDR1 SGHVS and CDR2 FNYEAQ. CDR3 length: 16 residues. CDR3 loop: CASSLGTAGLKETQYF. In DNA, the CDR3 is TGTGCCAGCAGCTTAGGGACAGCGGGACTAAAAGAGACCCAGTACTTC.

This rearrangement joins TRBV18 to TRBJ2-7, with a possible D match to TRBD2 (6 bases). The length of the CDR3 is 14 residues. The germline V gene has CDR1 KGHSH and CDR2 LQKENI. The V gene lost 3 bases and the J gene lost 5 bases, with 14 bases spanning the gap. In DNA form, the CDR3 reads TGTGCCAGCTCACCTAGCGGATTAGTGAACGAGCAGTACTTC. Its protein is CASSPSGLVNEQYF.

Points on this clone: An end of the junction differs from the germline gene, which may be a read error. J is TRBJ2-7 and V is TRBV19; possibly TRBD1 for D (5 bases). CDR3 size: 15 residues. The V gene's germline CDR1 is LNHDA and CDR2 SQIVND (reference sequence). The CDR3 protein is CASSIFGHTSNEQYF. The CDR3 DNA reads as TGTGCCAGTAGTATTTTTGGACATACCTCCAACGAGCAGTACTTC.

The chain employs TRBV12-3 or TRBV12-4 and TRBJ1-5, with D uncertain. The CDR3 extends over 13 amino acids. The V gene lost 5 bases and the J gene lost 5 bases, with 10 bases spanning the gap. DNA of the CDR3: TGTGCCAGCAGTACCGGGATGGATCAGCCCCAGCATTTT. Amino acids: CASSTGMDQPQHF.

The CDR3 bases are TGTGCCACCGGCGGGCAGGGGGTATCCGGGGAGCTGTTTTTT. Protein: CATGGQGVSGELFF. The chain recombines TRBV24-1 with TRBJ2-2; 7 nucleotides align to TRBD1. This CDR3 contains 14 residues. Trimming cost V 9 bases and J 6 bases; bases outside gene matches: 9. The germline CDR1 and CDR2 sequences are KGHDR and SFDVKD.

V is TRBV19 and J is TRBJ2-7, with TRBD2 identical over 11 bases. Trimming cost V 6 bases and J 4 bases; bases outside gene matches: 5. This CDR3 comprises 14 residues. Germline V gives CDR1 LNHDA, CDR2 SQIVND (reference sequence). The chain's CDR3 is CASSHTSGSYEQYF. In DNA, the CDR3 is TGTGCCAGTAGCCATACTAGCGGGAGTTACGAGCAGTACTTC. The whole variable domain, filled in from reference TRBV19 and TRBJ2-7, reads DGGITQSPKYLFRKEGQNVTLSCEQNLNHDAMYWYRQDPGQGLRLIYYSQIVNDFQKGDIAEGYSVSREKKESFPLTVTSAQKNPTAFYLCASSHTSGSYEQYFGPGTRLTVT.

This clone was found once. The rearrangement links TRBV6-5 to TRBJ1-2, with D possibly TRBD1 on 6 matching bases. The CDR3 runs to 11 residues. The germline gives CDR1 MNHEY, CDR2 SVGAGI. V was cut by 8 bases and J by 4 bases, with 8 bases left in between. CDR3 loop: CASQGRYGYTF. In DNA form, the CDR3 reads TGTGCCAGCCAGGGGCGCTATGGCTACACCTTC.

The rearrangement joins TRBV19 to TRBJ2-3; 9 bases line up with TRBD1. V lost 4 bases, J lost 7 bases, and 9 bases stayed unmatched. CDR1 is LNHDA and CDR2 is SQIVND in the germline V gene (reference sequence). This CDR3 has 15 amino acids. CDR3 DNA sequence: TGTGCCAGTAGTACGACAGGGGGTCCCCTAAATACGCAGTATTTT. Amino acid sequence: CASSTTGGPLNTQYF. The full variable domain, completed using reference TRBV19 and TRBJ2-3, is DGGITQSPKYLFRKEGQNVTLSCEQNLNHDAMYWYRQDPGQGLRLIYYSQIVNDFQKGDIAEGYSVSREKKESFPLTVTSAQKNPTAFYLCASSTTGGPLNTQYFGPGTRLTVL.

The V gene is TRBV4-1, the J gene TRBJ2-2, with D maybe TRBD2 (6 bases). Trimming stripped 0 bases from V and 0 bases from J, with 14 bases between. CDR3 size: 18 residues. Germline V gene lookup returns CDR1 MGHRA and CDR2 YSYEKL. CDR3 amino acids: CASSQDGRPGANTGELFF. The CDR3 nucleotides are TGCGCCAGCAGCCAAGACGGTAGGCCGGGGGCGAACACCGGGGAGCTGTTTTTT.

V and J are TRBV3-1 (or the pseudogene TRBV3-2) and TRBJ2-3, with 13 bases fitting TRBD2. V dropped 7 bases and J dropped 7; count of bases not matched to a gene: 8. This CDR3 is 15 amino acids long. CDR1 is LGHDT, CDR2 YNNKEL, per germline (reference sequence). The CDR3 DNA reads TGTGCCAGCAACCCCGGACTAGCGGGAGTCAATACGCAGTATTTT. It translates to CASNPGLAGVNTQYF.

The V gene is TRBV11-2, the J gene TRBJ1-4; 11 nucleotides agree with TRBD1. The V gene's germline CDR1 is SGHAT and CDR2 FQNNGV. This CDR3 comprises 15 residues. The V and J ends lost 5 bases and 3 bases, in that order; junction bases with no gene match: 2. CDR3 sequence reads: CASSGQGAPNEKLFF. The CDR3 DNA reads TGTGCCAGCAGCGGACAGGGGGCTCCTAATGAAAAACTGTTTTTT.

The CDR3 nucleotides read TGCGCCAGCACCCGCCTGGGCTCCACCTACGAGCAGTACTTC. This gives the protein CASTRLGSTYEQYF. The chain carries TRBV5-1 and TRBJ2-7; D call uncertain. Germline loops: CDR1 SGHRS, CDR2 YFSETQ. Trimming cost V 6 bases and J 2 bases, with 15 bases left between them. This CDR3 region has 14 residues.

The sample holds one count of this clone. The chain carries TRBV9 and TRBJ2-3, with 7 bases aligning to TRBD2. The J segment lost 2 bases and the V segment lost 1 base, leaving 4 bases of the junction unmatched. CDR1 is SGDLS and CDR2 is YYNGEE in the germline V gene. CDR3 size: 15 residues. The CDR3, as DNA: TGTGCCAGCAGCGTAATGGGGAGGGACACAGATACGCAGTATTTT. Translated, it gives CASSVMGRDTDTQYF.

Comment on this clone: At one end, the junction sequence differs from germline, possibly due to a read error. V usage is TRBV7-7 and J usage is TRBJ2-7; 12 bases fit TRBD2. This CDR3 comprises 15 residues. Germline-derived CDR1 and CDR2 are SSHAT and FNYEAQ (reference sequence). This CDR3 reads CASSSGLAGTYEQYF. CDR3 in DNA: TGTGCTAGCAGCTCTGGACTAGCGGGAACCTACGAGCAGTACTTC.

This clone showed up just once. The chain uses TRBV11-2 and TRBJ2-7; 10 bases align to TRBD2. The CDR3 is 17 residues long. With V trimmed by 1 base and J by 3 bases, 9 bases remained unmatched. Germline V gene lookup returns CDR1 SGHAT and CDR2 FQNNGV. CDR3 DNA: TGTGCCAGCAGCTTAGGGGGTAGCGGGAGGAGGGGCTACGAGCAGTACTTC. Residues: CASSLGGSGRRGYEQYF.

CDR3 DNA sequence: TGTGCCAGCAGTGGGACTAGCGGGCGAAGCACAGATACGCAGTATTTT. This encodes CASSGTSGRSTDTQYF. The V gene is TRBV2, the J gene TRBJ2-3, with 11 bases matching TRBD2. J was trimmed by 0 bases and V by 4 bases; bases with no gene match: 3. Germline V gene lookup returns CDR1 SNHLY and CDR2 FYNNEI. This CDR3 is built from 16 residues. The whole variable domain, filled in from reference TRBV2 and TRBJ2-3, reads EPEVTQTPSHQVTQMGQEVILRCVPISNHLYFYWYRQILGQKVEFLVSFYNNEISEKSEIFDDQFSVERPDGSNFTLKIRSTKLEDSAMYFCASSGTSGRSTDTQYFGPGTRLTVL.

The chain combines TRBV10-1 with TRBJ2-2; 8 bases line up with TRBD1. V was pared by 4 bases and J by 4 bases, with 11 bases of the junction left unmatched. The CDR3 sequence is 17 residues long. In germline, CDR1 is WNHNN, CDR2 SYGVQD (reference sequence). The CDR3 DNA reads TGCGCCAGCAGTGGGACAGGGCCCGAGACAAGCACCGGGGAGCTGTTTTTT. Its protein product is CASSGTGPETSTGELFF.

This rearrangement joins TRBV29-1 to TRBJ2-5; maybe TRBD2 (5 bases). Trimming took 4 bases from V and 3 from J, leaving 15 bases between them. The CDR3 is 14 residues long. In germline, CDR1 is SQVTM, CDR2 ANQGSEA. The CDR3 bases are TGCAGCGTTGGGACTCCTGGGAACAAAGAGACCCAGTACTTC. As protein: CSVGTPGNKETQYF. The whole variable domain, remainder taken from reference TRBV29-1 and TRBJ2-5, is SAVISQKPSRDICQRGTSLTIQCQVDSQVTMMFWYRQQPGQSLTLIATANQGSEATYESGFVIDKFPISRPNLTFSTLTVSNMSPEDSSIYLCSVGTPGNKETQYFGPGTRLLVL.

The chain combines TRBV2 with TRBJ1-5; TRBD1 matches 7 bases. From germline, CDR1 is SNHLY and CDR2 FYNNEI. V lost 1 base to trimming and J lost 4 bases; unmatched junction nucleotides: 7. The CDR3 totals 16 residues. The CDR3 DNA reads as TGTGCCAGCAGTGAAGGGGGTTCCAGGGGGAATCAGCCCCAGCATTTT. Translating gives CASSEGGSRGNQPQHF.

This sequence joins TRBV24-1 and TRBJ2-1; possible D gene TRBD1, 6 bases. The CDR3 loop spans 15 amino acids. Germline values: CDR1 KGHDR, CDR2 SFDVKD. Trimming left V 3 bases short and J 0 bases short, with 8 bases between. CDR3 in DNA: TGTGCCACCAGTGATAAGGACAGCTCCTACAATGAGCAGTTCTTC. Its translation is CATSDKDSSYNEQFF.

V usage is TRBV4-2 and J usage is TRBJ1-1, with a weak D call TRBD1 (6 bases). The CDR3 contains 16 residues. Germline-derived CDR1 and CDR2 are LGHNA and YNFKEQ. V lost 3 bases to trimming and J lost 3 bases, with 17 bases between them. The CDR3 spells CASSHFGEGGYTEAFF. CDR3 coding DNA: TGTGCCAGCAGCCATTTCGGGGAGGGGGGTTACACTGAAGCTTTCTTT.

This clone was detected only a few times. The chain joins TRBV5-1 to TRBJ2-3; D perhaps matches TRBD1 (6 bases). This CDR3 comprises 16 residues. Germline values: CDR1 SGHRS, CDR2 YFSETQ. V was shortened by 2 bases and J by 3 bases, with 16 bases between the two germline ends. The CDR3 sequence: CASSLLQGRRTDTQYF. In DNA, the CDR3 is TGCGCCAGCAGCTTACTACAGGGAAGGAGGACAGATACGCAGTATTTT.

The chain couples TRBV2 to TRBJ2-5; D remains ambiguous. Germline V gene lookup returns CDR1 SNHLY and CDR2 FYNNEI. The CDR3 is 11 residues long. Trimming removed 6 bases at V and 5 bases at J, with 7 bases between. The CDR3 is CASSVRETQYF. CDR3 nucleotide sequence: TGTGCCAGCAGCGTCCGGGAGACCCAGTACTTC.

Written as DNA, the CDR3 is TGTGCCAGCAGCCAAGAAGGCAGGGGGCATACCTACGAGCAGTACTTC. This translates into CASSQEGRGHTYEQYF. The chain carries TRBV3-1 (or the pseudogene TRBV3-2) and TRBJ2-7, with 8 bases matching TRBD1. CDR1 and CDR2 from the germline V gene are LGHDT and YNNKEL (reference sequence). Unmatched junction bases numbered 6, after V lost 0 bases and J lost 2 bases. The CDR3 spans 16 residues.

V is TRBV7-2 and J is TRBJ2-6, with D unresolved. This CDR3 contains 16 residues. The germline V gene has CDR1 SGHTA and CDR2 FQGNSA. Trimming removed 4 bases at V and 0 bases at J, with 10 bases between. The CDR3 DNA follows: TGTGCCAGCAGCTCCGCAGGTTTCTCTGGGGCCAACGTCCTGACTTTC. It is translated as CASSSAGFSGANVLTF.

The J gene is TRBJ2-7, the V gene TRBV19, with 8 bases matching TRBD1. This CDR3 has 15 residues. J lost 9 bases, V lost 1 base, and 11 bases had no gene match. Germline V gene sequence: CDR1 LNHDA, CDR2 SQIVND (reference sequence). The CDR3 reads CASSIGYRGTQRQYF. CDR3 DNA: TGTGCCAGTAGTATAGGTTACAGGGGGACTCAAAGGCAGTACTTC. Full variable domain (rest looked up from reference TRBV19 and TRBJ2-7): DGGITQSPKYLFRKEGQNVTLSCEQNLNHDAMYWYRQDPGQGLRLIYYSQIVNDFQKGDIAEGYSVSREKKESFPLTVTSAQKNPTAFYLCASSIGYRGTQRQYFGPGTRLTVT.

The chain recombines TRBV19 with TRBJ1-2; unclear D gene. CDR1 LNHDA and CDR2 SQIVND come from the germline V gene (reference sequence). Between the trimmed V and J ends, which lost 3 bases and 6 bases, there was a span of 11 bases. The CDR3 runs 13 residues. The CDR3 sequence is CASSIQYLHGYTF. CDR3 sequence (DNA): TGTGCCAGTAGTATTCAGTATCTTCATGGCTACACCTTC.

This clone was observed once. CDR3 nucleotides: TGCAGCGTTGCAACGGGGATACAGTCTGGAAACACCATATATTTT. Its translation: CSVATGIQSGNTIYF. The V gene is TRBV29-1, the J gene TRBJ1-3; D not resolved. V shed 4 bases and J shed 1 base, with 14 bases lying between them. The CDR3 contains 15 residues. CDR1 is SQVTM and CDR2 is ANQGSEA in the germline V gene.

The chain carries TRBV27 and TRBJ1-2; 7 bases map to TRBD1. The CDR3 has 12 amino acids. Looked up from germline, CDR1 is MNHEY and CDR2 is SMNVEV (reference sequence). V lost 6 bases and J lost 3; bases outside the gene matches: 1. The CDR3 bases are TGTGCCAGCAGCACAGGGGACTATGGCTACACCTTC. This translates into CASSTGDYGYTF.